This T cell receptor beta chain was captured in a study of cytomegalovirus exposure and HLA in healthy donors. Every donor was a healthy person donating bone marrow. Study results and limitations: A link between a missense DCLRE1C variant and TCR beta V- and J-gene trimming emerged from a later analysis.

V was clipped by 6 bases and J by 5 bases; unmatched bases: 24. Per germline, CDR1 SGHKS and CDR2 YYEKEE (reference sequence). The CDR3 runs to 20 residues. A few counts support this clone. Its matching antigen is unknown. The PCR ran on 60 Vbeta and 13 Jbeta primers. Here immunoSEQ multiplex PCR was the method, and the copy in TCRdb shows in-frame clones only, minus some. This sample has some 30,000 clones, with 44% found just once. This clonotype originated in a woman aged 50 to 60 in good health and CMV-seronegative. The rearrangement uses TRBV5-5 and TRBJ2-1; 9 positions match TRBD2. Sequenced sample: PBMCs. The CDR3 reads CASTPVSGLAGLPRNNEQFF. The DNA for the CDR3 is TGTGCCAGCACCCCTGTTTCCGGGCTAGCGGGACTCCCCAGAAACAATGAGCAGTTCTTC.